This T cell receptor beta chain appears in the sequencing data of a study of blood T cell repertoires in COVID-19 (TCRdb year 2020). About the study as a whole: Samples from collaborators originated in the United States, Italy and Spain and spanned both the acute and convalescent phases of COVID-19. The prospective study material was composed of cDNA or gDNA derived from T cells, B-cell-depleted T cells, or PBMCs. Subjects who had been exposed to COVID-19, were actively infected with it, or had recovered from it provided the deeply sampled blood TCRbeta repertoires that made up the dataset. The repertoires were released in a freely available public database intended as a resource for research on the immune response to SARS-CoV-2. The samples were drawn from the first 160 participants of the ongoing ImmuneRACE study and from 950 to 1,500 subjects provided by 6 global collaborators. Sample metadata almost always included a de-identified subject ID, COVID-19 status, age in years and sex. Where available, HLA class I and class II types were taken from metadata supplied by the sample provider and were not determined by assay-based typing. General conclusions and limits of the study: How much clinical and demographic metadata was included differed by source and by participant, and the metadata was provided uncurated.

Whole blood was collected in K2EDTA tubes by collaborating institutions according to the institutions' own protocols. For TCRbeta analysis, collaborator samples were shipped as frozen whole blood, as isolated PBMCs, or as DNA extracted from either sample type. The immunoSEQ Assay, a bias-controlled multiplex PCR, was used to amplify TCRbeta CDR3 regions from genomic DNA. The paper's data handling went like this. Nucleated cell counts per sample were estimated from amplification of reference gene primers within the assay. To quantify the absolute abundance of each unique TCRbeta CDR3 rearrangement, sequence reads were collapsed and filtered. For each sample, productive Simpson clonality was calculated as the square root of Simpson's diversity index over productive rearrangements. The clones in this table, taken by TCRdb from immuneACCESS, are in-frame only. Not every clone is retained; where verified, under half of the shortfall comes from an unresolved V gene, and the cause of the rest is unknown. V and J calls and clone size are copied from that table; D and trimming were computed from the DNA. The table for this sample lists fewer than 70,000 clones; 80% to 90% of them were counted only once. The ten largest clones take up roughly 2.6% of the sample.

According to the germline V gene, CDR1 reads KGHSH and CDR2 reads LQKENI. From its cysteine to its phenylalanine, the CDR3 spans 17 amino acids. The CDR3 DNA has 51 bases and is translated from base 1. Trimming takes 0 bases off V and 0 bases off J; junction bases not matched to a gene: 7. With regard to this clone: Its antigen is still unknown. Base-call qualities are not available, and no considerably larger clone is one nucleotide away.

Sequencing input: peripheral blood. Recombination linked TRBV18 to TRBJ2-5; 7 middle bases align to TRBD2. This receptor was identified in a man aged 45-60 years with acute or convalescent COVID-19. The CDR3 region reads CASSPPGSGTYQETQYF. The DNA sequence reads TGTGCCAGCTCACCACCAGGGAGCGGGACGTACCAAGAGACCCAGTACTTC. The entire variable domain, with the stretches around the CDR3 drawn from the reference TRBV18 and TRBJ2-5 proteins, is NAGVMQNPRHLVRRRGQEARLRCSPMKGHSHVYWYRQLPEEGLKFMVYLQKENIIDESGMPKERFSAEFPKEGPSILRIQQVVRGDSAAYFCASSPPGSGTYQETQYFGPGTRLLVL.